Listed here are 24 T cell receptor beta chains from one sample, sequenced in a study of CD8 T cells in Susac syndrome. The RNA, about 0.45 to 1 ug, was put through reverse transcription using random hexamers. TCRdb called the immunoSEQ multiplex PCR reads again in MiXCR, with one record for every CDR3 protein. Of under 150,000 distinct CDR3 sequences listed, about 95% were seen once; the top ten hold around 0.12%. Sequencing used CD4+ T cells from PBMCs. The receptor set was obtained from a human donor with multiple sclerosis.

The chain has TRBV20-1 and TRBJ1-1, with D uncertain. Germline CDR1 DFQATT, CDR2 SNEGSKA (reference sequence). V lost 8 bases, J lost 3 bases, and 13 bases lay in between. The CDR3 covers 12 residues. The CDR3 nucleotides read TGCAGTACCCCCGTGAAGGACACTGAAGCTTTCTTT. Residues: CSTPVKDTEAFF.

V gene TRBV10-3 combines with J gene TRBJ2-7; possible D gene TRBD1, 6 bases. The CDR3 runs 16 residues. Per germline, CDR1 ENHRY and CDR2 SYGVKD. The ends were cut back, 4 bases at V and 2 bases at J, with 18 bases in the middle. CDR3 amino acids: CAISAQMGAVPYEQYF. The DNA of the CDR3 is TGTGCCATCAGTGCTCAAATGGGGGCAGTACCCTACGAGCAGTACTTC.

This rearrangement joins TRBV29-1 to TRBJ2-4; D might be TRBD2 (6 bases). The V end was cut by 4 bases, the J end by 2 bases, with 27 bases between. The V gene's germline CDR1 is SQVTM and CDR2 ANQGSEA. The CDR3 extends over 19 amino acids. The CDR3 is CSVVLIGLSGLSPKNIQYF. The CDR3 region has the DNA TGCAGCGTTGTTCTGATTGGGCTTAGCGGACTTAGCCCCAAAAACATTCAGTACTTC.

The V call is TRBV19, the J call TRBJ2-7; D not certain. The V gene's germline CDR1 is LNHDA and CDR2 SQIVND (reference sequence). CDR3 length: 12 amino acids. V was trimmed by 6 bases and J by 6 bases, leaving 12 bases between them. In nucleotides, the CDR3 is TGTGCCAGTAGCCGCGAAGGTGGCGAGCAGTACTTC. Amino acids: CASSREGGEQYF. Filled out from reference TRBV19 and TRBJ2-7, the complete variable domain reads DGGITQSPKYLFRKEGQNVTLSCEQNLNHDAMYWYRQDPGQGLRLIYYSQIVNDFQKGDIAEGYSVSREKKESFPLTVTSAQKNPTAFYLCASSREGGEQYFGPGTRLTVT.

This clonotype appeared a single time. The chain joins TRBV10-3 to TRBJ2-1, with 11 bases matching TRBD1. The germline V gene has CDR1 ENHRY and CDR2 SYGVKD. The CDR3 spans 15 residues. Trimming at V came to 4 bases and at J to 5 bases, leaving 4 bases not matched to a gene. The CDR3 is CAISADRGRNNEQFF. CDR3 coding DNA: TGTGCCATCAGTGCGGACAGGGGGCGAAACAATGAGCAGTTCTTC.

J is TRBJ2-3 and V is TRBV30; the D is unclear. This CDR3 has 12 amino acids. Germline lookup yields CDR1 GTSNPN and CDR2 SVGIG (reference sequence). Trimming left V 8 bases short and J 5 bases short, with 14 bases between. The CDR3 loop reads CAQYLGGDTQYF. CDR3 in DNA: TGTGCCCAATACTTAGGTGGAGATACGCAGTATTTT.

This clonotype was recorded only once. This chain links TRBV29-1 with TRBJ1-2, with D possibly TRBD1 on 6 matching bases. This CDR3 region has 15 residues. Germline assignment: CDR1 SQVTM and CDR2 ANQGSEA. Trimming took 6 bases from V and 1 from J, leaving 18 bases between them. The CDR3 is CSVRSQDSGNYGYTF. The CDR3 region has the DNA TGCAGCGTGCGATCCCAGGACAGCGGTAACTATGGCTACACCTTC.

The genes are TRBV7-2 and TRBJ1-2, with D possibly TRBD1 on 5 matching bases. This CDR3 has 15 residues. Per germline, CDR1 SGHTA and CDR2 FQGNSA. Trimming took 6 bases from V and 0 from J, leaving 14 bases between them. The CDR3: CASRPGGTSNYGYTF. The CDR3 DNA reads as TGTGCCAGCAGGCCTGGGGGTACCTCTAACTATGGCTACACCTTC.

The gene calls are TRBV12-3 or TRBV12-4 and TRBJ2-4; D call uncertain. CDR3 length: 17 amino acids. V was cut by 5 bases and J by 0 bases, with 17 bases left in between. In DNA, the CDR3 is TGTGCCAGCAGTCCACTACAAGGCCCTGTAGCCAAAAACATTCAGTACTTC. Translated, it gives CASSPLQGPVAKNIQYF.

This sequence joins TRBV4-1 and TRBJ1-1; D might be TRBD1 (6 bases). Trimming pared 1 base from V and 1 base from J, leaving 16 bases between. This CDR3 is 17 amino acids long. The germline V gene encodes CDR1 MGHRA and CDR2 YSYEKL. CDR3 residues: CASSQVPGAGTNTEAFF. The CDR3, as DNA: TGCGCCAGCAGCCAAGTTCCGGGGGCAGGGACGAACACTGAAGCTTTCTTT.

This chain uses TRBV6-5 with TRBJ2-5; unclear D gene. The CDR3 runs 15 residues. Trimming took off 0 bases at V and 4 bases at J, with 12 bases between the two ends. Germline-derived CDR1 and CDR2 are MNHEY and SVGAGI. The CDR3 DNA is TGTGCCAGCAGTTACTCGGTCTCCATACCAGAGACCCAGTACTTC. This encodes CASSYSVSIPETQYF.

The CDR3 loop reads CASRVYGLNTEAFF. The DNA for the CDR3 is TGTGCCAGCAGGGTCTATGGGCTGAACACTGAAGCTTTCTTT. This chain joins TRBV6-1 and TRBJ1-1, with unresolved D. Trimming removed 6 bases from V and 0 bases from J, with 11 bases in between. The CDR3 runs to 14 residues. Germline V CDR1 and CDR2: MNHNS, SASEGT.

A remark on this clonotype: Compared with germline, one end of the junction differs, possibly owing to a read error. The chain uses TRBV7-9 and TRBJ1-2; 8 bases line up with TRBD1. Germline V gene sequence: CDR1 SEHNR, CDR2 FQNEAQ (reference sequence). CDR3 length: 15 residues. The CDR3 loop reads CASSLADRVGYVYTF. The CDR3 DNA reads TGTGCCAGCAGCTTAGCGGACAGGGTGGGCTATGTCTACACCTTC.

The V and J genes are TRBV3-1 and TRBJ2-7, with D hard to call. The CDR3 sequence is 14 residues long. In germline, CDR1 is LGHDT, CDR2 YNNKEL (reference sequence). Trimming removed 0 bases at V and 9 bases at J, with 15 bases between. The CDR3 nucleotides are TGTGCCAGCAGCCAAGATGGCACTCTCCTGGGGCAGTACTTC. As protein: CASSQDGTLLGQYF.

The gene calls are TRBV5-1 and TRBJ2-1; D is perhaps TRBD1 (6 bases). CDR1 is SGHRS, CDR2 YFSETQ, per germline. Trimming shortened V by 4 bases and J by 7 bases, and 18 bases separated the two germline ends. The CDR3 extends over 15 amino acids. CDR3 region: CASSSGQGLGNEQFF. The CDR3 DNA sequence: TGCGCCAGCAGCAGTGGGCAGGGGTTAGGGAATGAGCAGTTCTTC.

The gene calls are TRBV5-1 and TRBJ2-4; D is undetermined. The CDR3 sequence is 11 residues long. Trimming shortened V by 4 bases and J by 6 bases, and 5 bases separated the two germline ends. The germline CDR1 and CDR2 sequences are SGHRS and YFSETQ. The CDR3 loop is CASSGGNIQYF. DNA for the CDR3: TGCGCCAGCAGCGGTGGAAACATTCAGTACTTC. Full variable domain (missing parts from reference TRBV5-1 and TRBJ2-4): KAGVTQTPRYLIKTRGQQVTLSCSPISGHRSVSWYQQTPGQGLQFLFEYFSETQRNKGNFPGRFSGRQFSNSRSEMNVSTLELGDSALYLCASSGGNIQYFGAGTRLSVL.

This chain links TRBV10-3 with TRBJ1-2, with 11 bases matching TRBD1. The CDR3 extends over 14 amino acids. The trim removed 4 bases at V and 4 bases at J, leaving 2 bases unmatched. The V gene's germline CDR1 is ENHRY and CDR2 SYGVKD. This CDR3 reads CAISAGTGGYGYTF. The CDR3 DNA reads as TGTGCCATCAGTGCCGGGACAGGGGGCTATGGCTACACCTTC.

The gene calls are TRBV29-1 and TRBJ2-7; D is perhaps TRBD2 (5 bases). This CDR3 is built from 13 residues. With 5 bases removed from V and 6 bases from J, the gap between germline ends came to 17 bases. Germline CDR1 reads SQVTM; CDR2 reads ANQGSEA. In nucleotides, the CDR3 is TGCAGCGTTCAGGACCGCTCCCGGGGCGAGCAGTACTTC. Its translation is CSVQDRSRGEQYF.

The CDR3 nucleotides are TGCAGCTCACGGGAGGGCACAGATACGCAGTATTTT. Protein: CSSREGTDTQYF. The V and J genes are TRBV29-1 and TRBJ2-3; TRBD2 matches 7 bases. The V gene's germline CDR1 is SQVTM and CDR2 ANQGSEA. The CDR3 spans 12 residues. The ends lost 8 bases at V and 1 base at J; junction bases unmatched: 3.

The chain uses TRBV2 and TRBJ1-1; tentatively, D is TRBD1 (5 bases). This CDR3 comprises 15 residues. V was clipped by 3 bases and J by 5 bases, with 16 bases between them. Looked up from germline, CDR1 is SNHLY and CDR2 is FYNNEI. CDR3 residues: CASSDPGNAGTEAFF. The DNA of the CDR3 is TGTGCCAGCAGTGATCCAGGGAATGCGGGGACTGAAGCTTTCTTT.

The genes are TRBV29-1 and TRBJ2-1; TRBD2 matches 10 bases. This CDR3 is built from 13 residues. The germline CDR1 and CDR2 sequences are SQVTM and ANQGSEA. The junction had 8 bases not matched to a gene; V was cut back by 7 bases and J by 8 bases. The CDR3 loop is CSARTSGRDEQFF. The CDR3 nucleotides are TGCAGCGCCAGAACCAGCGGGAGGGATGAGCAGTTCTTC.

This chain connects TRBV2 to TRBJ1-1; 7 positions match TRBD1. Germline V gene sequence: CDR1 SNHLY, CDR2 FYNNEI. The V segment lost 6 bases and the J segment 6 bases; nucleotides outside the gene matches: 7. The CDR3 runs 13 residues. CDR3 in DNA: TGTGCCAGCAGCTGGGGCGACAGGGCTGAAGCTTTCTTT. The encoded protein is CASSWGDRAEAFF.

A single count supports this clonotype. The V call is TRBV15, the J call TRBJ1-1, with 7 bases aligning to TRBD1. Trimming cost V 1 base and J 3 bases; bases outside gene matches: 5. Looked up from germline, CDR1 is LNHNV and CDR2 is YYDKDF (reference sequence). The CDR3 runs to 15 residues. This CDR3 reads CATSRATGFDTEAFF. The CDR3 bases are TGTGCCACCAGCAGAGCGACAGGGTTTGACACTGAAGCTTTCTTT.

The chain recombines TRBV12-3 or TRBV12-4 with TRBJ1-5; 8 positions match TRBD1. This CDR3 comprises 14 residues. J lost 7 bases, V lost 3 bases, and 5 bases had no gene match. This CDR3 is CASSFGQGGQPQHF. The CDR3 DNA reads TGTGCCAGCAGTTTCGGACAGGGCGGGCAGCCCCAGCATTTT.